This T cell receptor (beta chain) was documented in a study of early T cells in non-severe SARS-CoV-2 infection. V shed 0 bases and J 4 bases; nucleotides not matched to a gene: 7. This CDR3 has 18 residues. Germline assignment: CDR1 LNHDA and CDR2 SQIVND (reference sequence). This clonotype was detected ten times or more. TCRdb reprocessed the 5' RACE reads with MiXCR, giving one entry per CDR3 protein. The top ten clones hold 25% to 30% of a sample with approximately 33,000 distinct CDR3 sequences, around 5% of them seen once. The sample taken for sequencing was whole blood. The chain combines TRBV19 with TRBJ2-1, with TRBD2 identical over 12 bases. This receptor was obtained from an adult who was a healthcare worker with PCR-confirmed SARS-CoV-2 infection or an uninfected control (not recorded which). This CDR3 reads CASSIDPSGRAGYNEQFF. In nucleotides, the CDR3 is TGTGCCAGTAGTATAGATCCTAGCGGGAGGGCCGGGTACAATGAGCAGTTCTTC.